This entry lists 14 T cell receptor beta chains sequenced from one sample in a study of T cells after yellow fever vaccination. TCRdb called the 5' RACE reads again in MiXCR, with one record for every CDR3 protein. The repertoire holds about 340,000 distinct CDR3 sequences, with 12% as singletons. The specimen comprised CD4+ T cells sorted from PBMCs, sampled 15 days after the yellow fever booster vaccination. Receptors were obtained from a young man who received the YFV17D yellow fever vaccine.

The chain recombines TRBV5-1 with TRBJ1-4, with TRBD1 identical over 8 bases. Germline trimming cut 4 bases from V and 5 bases from J; bases unmatched to any gene: 7. CDR3 length: 15 residues. Germline V gives CDR1 SGHRS, CDR2 YFSETQ. CDR3 DNA sequence: TGCGCCAGCAGCCGCACCAGGGGGCAAAATGAAAAACTGTTTTTT. Translated: CASSRTRGQNEKLFF.

The table lists this clonotype with a few counts. The chain joins TRBV5-1 to TRBJ2-6; 7 nucleotides align to TRBD1. The CDR3 is 17 residues long. Germline CDR1 SGHRS, CDR2 YFSETQ. With 4 bases clipped from V and 2 bases from J, the junction kept 9 bases outside the gene matches. This chain's CDR3 is CASSLSSGTAGANVLTF. In DNA form, the CDR3 reads TGCGCCAGCAGCCTGTCCTCCGGGACAGCTGGGGCCAACGTCCTGACTTTC. Supplemented by reference TRBV5-1 and TRBJ2-6, the full variable domain reads KAGVTQTPRYLIKTRGQQVTLSCSPISGHRSVSWYQQTPGQGLQFLFEYFSETQRNKGNFPGRFSGRQFSNSRSEMNVSTLELGDSALYLCASSLSSGTAGANVLTFGAGSRLTVL.

This chain connects TRBV7-8 to TRBJ1-2, with a weak D call TRBD1 (6 bases). Between the trimmed V and J ends, which lost 5 bases and 0 bases, there was a span of 10 bases. CDR1 and CDR2 (germline): SGHVS, FQNEAQ. CDR3 length equals 14 residues. The CDR3: CASSKDRANYGYTF. The CDR3 nucleotides read TGTGCCAGCAGCAAGGACAGAGCTAACTATGGCTACACCTTC.

The chain is built from TRBV5-1 and TRBJ1-1, with TRBD1 as a possible D gene (6 bases). Germline CDR1 is SGHRS and CDR2 is YFSETQ. Trimming took off 4 bases at V and 1 base at J, with 17 bases between the two ends. CDR3 size: 16 residues. CDR3 DNA sequence: TGCGCCAGCAGCCGATCCACCGGGACAACGAACACTGAAGCTTTCTTT. This codes for CASSRSTGTTNTEAFF.

This clonotype was counted only a few times. This chain links TRBV4-3 with TRBJ2-2, with 8 bases identical to TRBD2. Trimming took 0 bases from V and 13 from J; bases not matched to a gene: 13. The CDR3 contains 16 residues. Looked up from germline, CDR1 is LGHNA and CDR2 is YSLEER. This CDR3 is CASSQDIAGGPRALFF. For the CDR3, the DNA is TGCGCCAGCAGCCAAGACATCGCGGGGGGCCCCAGGGCGCTGTTTTTT.

This clonotype was counted a few times. The rearrangement joins TRBV12-3 or TRBV12-4 to TRBJ2-2; D is ambiguous. The length of the CDR3 is 14 residues. Deletions cut 6 bases from V and 9 bases from J, with 17 bases between. CDR3 residues: CASSLDPAVWELFF. The CDR3 DNA sequence: TGTGCCAGCAGCCTGGACCCAGCCGTATGGGAGCTGTTTTTT.

This clonotype was detected a few times. V gene TRBV7-9 combines with J gene TRBJ2-7; D gene unclear. The CDR3 has 13 residues. The germline gives CDR1 SEHNR, CDR2 FQNEAQ (reference sequence). V lost 5 bases, J lost 3 bases, and 11 bases lay in between. The CDR3 reads CASSRPGSYEQYV. In DNA, the CDR3 is TGTGCCAGCAGCCGTCCCGGCAGCTACGAGCAGTACGTC.

This clonotype was seen only once. The gene calls are TRBV27 and TRBJ1-4; D perhaps matches TRBD1 (5 bases). The CDR3 totals 13 residues. Germline V gene lookup returns CDR1 MNHEY and CDR2 SMNVEV (reference sequence). V was pared by 2 bases and J by 5 bases, with 6 bases between. The CDR3 here is CASSLNRNEKLFF. CDR3 DNA sequence: TGTGCCAGCAGTTTAAACAGGAATGAAAAACTGTTTTTT.

This clonotype turned up a few times. The CDR3 DNA reads TGCAGTGCTAGTAGGGACACTAGCACAGATACGCAGTATTTT. This gives the protein CSASRDTSTDTQYF. The chain combines TRBV20-1 with TRBJ2-3; D is possibly TRBD1 (6 bases). The CDR3 covers 14 residues. Per germline, CDR1 DFQATT and CDR2 SNEGSKA (reference sequence). Trimming pared 3 bases from V and 0 bases from J, leaving 10 bases between.

This clonotype occurred a few times. The rearrangement links TRBV7-2 to TRBJ2-7; 8 nucleotides match TRBD1. V lost 5 bases and J lost 7; bases outside the gene matches: 10. CDR3 length: 14 residues. From germline, CDR1 is SGHTA and CDR2 FQGNSA. CDR3 sequence (DNA): TGTGCCAGCAGCGCCCCCGGGACAGGCGGGGAGCAGTACTTC. This codes for CASSAPGTGGEQYF.

This clonotype was counted between two and nine times. The chain has TRBV7-9 and TRBJ2-4; D is possibly TRBD1 (5 bases). CDR3 length: 13 amino acids. The V gene's germline CDR1 is SEHNR and CDR2 FQNEAQ (reference sequence). The V end lost 1 base, the J end lost 7 bases, and 8 bases lay between the germline ends. The CDR3 protein is CASSLEHRNIQYF. CDR3 DNA: TGTGCCAGCAGCTTAGAGCACAGGAACATTCAGTACTTC.

This clonotype was observed a few times. The chain employs TRBV5-1 and TRBJ1-1; tentatively, D is TRBD1 (5 bases). V was cut by 4 bases and J by 4 bases, with 17 bases left in between. The CDR3 extends over 15 amino acids. CDR1 SGHRS and CDR2 YFSETQ come from the germline V gene. The DNA for the CDR3 is TGCGCCAGCAGCCCGAGGCGGGGGGGGACCACTGAAGCTTTCTTT. Residues: CASSPRRGGTTEAFF.

J is TRBJ1-5 and V is TRBV6-5; the D is unclear. The V end lost 5 bases, the J end lost 3 bases, and 8 bases lay between the germline ends. The germline gives CDR1 MNHEY, CDR2 SVGAGI. The CDR3 runs 13 residues. CDR3 nucleotide sequence: TGTGCCAGCAGTGTCAGGTCCAATCAGCCCCAGCATTTT. Translation gives CASSVRSNQPQHF.

V is TRBV20-1 and J is TRBJ1-4; D unresolved. Germline V gene data show CDR1 as DFQATT and CDR2 as SNEGSKA (reference sequence). V lost 1 base and J lost 7, with 13 bases in between. The CDR3 totals 14 residues. This CDR3 reads CSARVGGWVEKLFF. The CDR3 DNA reads TGCAGTGCTAGAGTCGGAGGGTGGGTTGAAAAACTGTTTTTT.